The 26 T cell receptor gamma chains below were found in one sample sequenced in a study of Vδ1+ human thymocytes. Extracted RNA was reverse transcribed into cDNA. CDR3 amplicons came from multiplex PCR with pooled V-gene forward and constant-region reverse primers. TCRdb redid clone calling on the multiplex PCR reads using CATT. Of around 30,000 gamma-chain clones in the sample, roughly 20% are singletons; the top ten hold less than 2%. Their antigens remain unidentified. Findings and caveats of the study: In the thymus, TRG and TRD repertoires looked highly polyclonal with Gaussian CDR3 lengths.

Material: Vdelta1+ gamma-delta thymocytes from the thymus. Subset given: FACS-sorted CD3+ TCRalphabeta- TCRVdelta1+ TCRVdelta2- thymocytes. The receptors originated from a boy under two years old who had congenital heart surgery.

The chain uses TRGV9 and TRGJP. Looked up from germline, CDR1 is GITISATS and CDR2 is ISYDGTV (reference sequence). The CDR3 length is 19 residues. V shed 0 bases and J 5 bases; nucleotides not matched to a gene: 10. The DNA of the CDR3 is TGTGCCTTGTGGGAGGTGCAAATTAAAGAAGAGTTGGGCAAAAAAATCAAGGTATTT. Amino acids: CALWEVQIKEELGKKIKVF.

This clone came up a few times. V gene TRGV9 combines with J gene TRGJP1. Per the germline V gene, CDR1 is GITISATS and CDR2 is ISYDGTV (reference sequence). With 8 bases clipped from V and 0 bases from J, the junction kept 9 bases outside the gene matches. The CDR3 runs to 15 residues. The CDR3 DNA sequence: TGTGCCTTGTTGGCACGAGATACCACTGGTTGGTTCAAGATATTT. This translates into CALLARDTTGWFKIF.

This clone was found a few times. The chain employs TRGV9 and TRGJP2. Germline lookup yields CDR1 GITISATS and CDR2 ISYDGTV (reference sequence). J was trimmed by 8 bases and V by 5 bases; bases with no gene match: 17. The CDR3 spans 16 residues. CDR3 nucleotide sequence: TGTGCCTTGTGGGGGATGGGACTCAGAGGGGATTGGATCAAGACGTTT. Its protein is CALWGMGLRGDWIKTF.

The chain carries TRGV5 and TRGJ1 or TRGJ2. Germline values: CDR1 VINAFY, CDR2 YDVSNSKD. This CDR3 region has 15 residues. The ends lost 1 base at V and 3 bases at J; junction bases unmatched: 9. The CDR3 sequence is CATWDSRTFYYKKLF. Here the CDR3 DNA reads TGTGCCACCTGGGACAGCAGAACGTTTTATTATAAGAAACTCTTT.

This chain uses TRGV2 with TRGJ1 or TRGJ2. Unmatched junction bases numbered 6, after V lost 4 bases and J lost 12 bases. The CDR3 runs 10 residues. Germline V gives CDR1 EGSNGY, CDR2 YDSYNSKV. CDR3 sequence reads: CATWEAGKLF. In nucleotides, the CDR3 is TGTGCCACCTGGGAGGCGGGGAAACTCTTT.

As concerns this clone: This may be a read error, as it is one base from a much larger clone. Different DNA sequences within this sample yield the same CDR3. The chain carries TRGV2 and TRGJP1. V lost 4 bases, J lost 2 bases, and 1 base stayed unmatched. The CDR3 spans 13 residues. From germline, CDR1 is EGSNGY and CDR2 YDSYNSKV. The CDR3 sequence: CATWETTGWFKIF. In DNA form, the CDR3 reads TGTGCCACCTGGGAAACCACTGGTTGGTTCAAGATATTT.

Concerning this clone itself: Other DNA sequences in the same sample also yield this CDR3. The chain uses TRGV9 and TRGJP. The CDR3 contains 16 residues. Germline assignment: CDR1 GITISATS and CDR2 ISYDGTV (reference sequence). After removal of 0 bases from V and 7 bases from J, the junction contained 3 bases not matched to a gene. As DNA, the CDR3 is TGTGCCTTGTGGGAGGTGTTGGAGTTGGGCAAAAAAATCAAGGTATTT. Residues: CALWEVLELGKKIKVF.

This chain connects TRGV3 to TRGJ1 or TRGJ2. Losses at the gene ends were 1 base for V and 12 bases for J; bases not matched to a gene: 18. This CDR3 is built from 15 residues. Germline lookup yields CDR1 VTNTFY and CDR2 YDVSTARD (reference sequence). The CDR3 protein is CATWDSYRARTGKLF. The CDR3 region has the DNA TGTGCCACCTGGGACAGCTACAGGGCCAGGACGGGGAAACTCTTT.

This clone was seen just once. The chain carries TRGV5 and TRGJ1 or TRGJ2. The CDR3 has 15 residues. The ends lost 0 bases at V and 0 bases at J; junction bases unmatched: 5. Per the germline V gene, CDR1 is VINAFY and CDR2 is YDVSNSKD. The CDR3 DNA reads as TGTGCCACCTGGGACAGGCTTTCGAATTATTATAAGAAACTCTTT. Protein: CATWDRLSNYYKKLF.

This clone is judged medium-sized. Other DNA sequences in the same sample also yield this CDR3. The genes are TRGV4 and TRGJ1 or TRGJ2. V lost 1 base, J lost 8 bases, and 2 bases stayed unmatched. The length of the CDR3 is 11 residues. Germline V lookup: CDR1 EGSTGY, CDR2 YDSYTSSV. CDR3 residues: CATWDGDKKLF. The CDR3, as DNA: TGTGCCACCTGGGATGGAGATAAGAAACTCTTT.

The chain carries TRGV9 and TRGJ1 or TRGJ2. The trim removed 3 bases at V and 3 bases at J, leaving 5 bases unmatched. CDR1 and CDR2 from the germline V gene are GITISATS and ISYDGTV (reference sequence). The CDR3 totals 13 residues. This CDR3 is CALWESSYYKKLF. CDR3 coding DNA: TGTGCCTTGTGGGAGTCCTCTTATTATAAGAAACTCTTT.

This chain uses TRGV9 with TRGJ1 or TRGJ2. This CDR3 is built from 13 residues. Trimming at V came to 0 bases and at J to 12 bases, leaving 11 bases not matched to a gene. Germline V CDR1 and CDR2: GITISATS, ISYDGTV (reference sequence). This CDR3 reads CALWEVPAETKLF. The CDR3 DNA reads TGTGCCTTGTGGGAGGTGCCGGCAGAGACGAAACTCTTT.

This chain joins TRGV8 and TRGJ1 or TRGJ2. Trimming took 2 bases from V and 12 from J; bases not matched to a gene: 4. Germline assignment: CDR1 VENAVY and CDR2 YDSYNSRV. CDR3 length: 10 amino acids. CDR3 in amino acids: CATWDKGKLF. In nucleotides, the CDR3 is TGTGCCACCTGGGATAAGGGGAAACTCTTT.

To note about this clone: Additional DNA sequences in this sample encode the identical CDR3. V usage is TRGV2 and J usage is TRGJ1 or TRGJ2. CDR1 is EGSNGY, CDR2 YDSYNSKV, per germline. The V and J ends lost 0 bases and 7 bases, in that order; junction bases with no gene match: 6. This CDR3 comprises 13 residues. CDR3: CATWDGQGYKKLF. CDR3 coding DNA: TGTGCCACCTGGGACGGGCAAGGGTATAAGAAACTCTTT.

This clone was found a few times. Other nucleotide sequences in the sample specify the same CDR3. V and J are TRGV4 and TRGJ1 or TRGJ2. The germline gives CDR1 EGSTGY, CDR2 YDSYTSSV. The CDR3 has 14 amino acids. V shed 4 bases, J shed 1 base, and the junction held 7 bases outside the gene matches. For the CDR3, the DNA is TGTGCCACCTGGGACGTCTCTAATTATTATAAGAAACTCTTT. Translating it yields CATWDVSNYYKKLF.

A remark on this clone: Other DNA sequences in the same sample also yield this CDR3. The V and J genes are TRGV2 and TRGJ1 or TRGJ2. The J segment lost 3 bases and the V segment lost 0 bases, leaving 5 bases of the junction unmatched. CDR1 and CDR2 (germline): EGSNGY, YDSYNSKV. The CDR3 totals 14 residues. This CDR3 is CATWDGPCYYKKLF. CDR3 sequence (DNA): TGTGCCACCTGGGACGGGCCGTGTTATTATAAGAAACTCTTT.

V gene TRGV9 combines with J gene TRGJ1 or TRGJ2. The junction had 6 bases not matched to a gene; V was cut back by 2 bases and J by 2 bases. CDR3 size: 14 residues. Germline V gene lookup returns CDR1 GITISATS and CDR2 ISYDGTV (reference sequence). CDR3 DNA: TGTGCCTTGTGGGAGGGGGGTTATTATTATAAGAAACTCTTT. Its protein product is CALWEGGYYYKKLF.

This clone was counted only a few times. The chain employs TRGV4 and TRGJP2. This CDR3 spans 13 amino acids. Germline CDR1 and CDR2: EGSTGY and YDSYTSSV. The trim removed 4 bases at V and 5 bases at J, leaving 4 bases unmatched. The CDR3 spells CATWEESDWIKTF. As DNA, the CDR3 is TGTGCCACCTGGGAGGAGAGTGATTGGATCAAGACGTTT.

This clone turned up a few times. This chain links TRGV3 with TRGJ1 or TRGJ2. The V gene end was trimmed by 3 bases and the J gene end by 14 bases; junction bases not matched to a gene: 10. The CDR3 is 11 amino acids. The germline CDR1 and CDR2 sequences are VTNTFY and YDVSTARD (reference sequence). The CDR3 DNA reads TGTGCCACCTGGGACGGAAAGATGGAACTCTTT. Protein sequence: CATWDGKMELF.

This chain uses TRGV9 with TRGJ1 or TRGJ2. Germline V CDR1 and CDR2: GITISATS, ISYDGTV (reference sequence). The CDR3 runs to 12 residues. The trim removed 0 bases at V and 11 bases at J, leaving 7 bases unmatched. CDR3 sequence reads: CALWEVNVEKLF. CDR3 sequence (DNA): TGTGCCTTGTGGGAGGTGAATGTCGAGAAACTCTTT.

A note on this clone: The sample carries other DNA sequences with the same CDR3. V is TRGV2 and J is TRGJ1 or TRGJ2. V shed 0 bases, J shed 7 bases, and the junction held 6 bases outside the gene matches. Germline V CDR1 and CDR2: EGSNGY, YDSYNSKV. The length of the CDR3 is 13 residues. The CDR3 bases are TGTGCCACCTGGGACGGGAGAGAATATAAGAAACTCTTT. Protein product: CATWDGREYKKLF.

This clone has a handful of counts. The chain carries TRGV3 and TRGJ1 or TRGJ2. This CDR3 comprises 12 residues. CDR1 is VTNTFY, CDR2 YDVSTARD, per germline (reference sequence). V lost 0 bases and J lost 11; bases outside the gene matches: 7. CDR3 residues: CATWDRQCEKLF. Here the CDR3 DNA reads TGTGCCACCTGGGACAGGCAGTGCGAGAAACTCTTT.

About this clone: The sample carries other DNA sequences with the same CDR3. This chain uses TRGV9 with TRGJ1 or TRGJ2. The CDR3 loop spans 12 amino acids. Germline V gene data show CDR1 as GITISATS and CDR2 as ISYDGTV (reference sequence). V was clipped by 1 base and J by 7 bases; unmatched bases: 4. Here the CDR3 DNA reads TGTGCCTTGTGGGAGGTCTTATATAAGAAACTCTTT. This codes for CALWEVLYKKLF.

The chain is built from TRGV4 and TRGJ1 or TRGJ2. The CDR3 consists of 14 residues. The V segment lost 4 bases and the J segment 8 bases; nucleotides outside the gene matches: 14. Germline loops: CDR1 EGSTGY, CDR2 YDSYTSSV. The chain's CDR3 is CATWDGPLGDKKLF. Here the CDR3 DNA reads TGTGCCACCTGGGACGGGCCCTTGGGTGATAAGAAACTCTTT.

V gene TRGV4 combines with J gene TRGJ1 or TRGJ2. The V and J ends lost 4 bases and 7 bases, in that order; junction bases with no gene match: 13. Germline V gene data show CDR1 as EGSTGY and CDR2 as YDSYTSSV. The CDR3 length is 14 residues. CDR3 in DNA: TGTGCCACCTGGGACGGGCTGGACTGGTATAAGAAACTCTTT. Translated: CATWDGLDWYKKLF.

This clone has more than one count but fewer than ten. One end of the junction is discordant with germline, which a read error may explain. The genes are TRGV2 and TRGJP2. The CDR3 runs to 14 residues. The germline V gene has CDR1 EGSNGY and CDR2 YDSYNSKV. CDR3 sequence: CAAWDRRGDWIKTF. CDR3 DNA sequence: TGTGCCGCCTGGGACAGGCGTGGTGATTGGATCAAGACGTTT.